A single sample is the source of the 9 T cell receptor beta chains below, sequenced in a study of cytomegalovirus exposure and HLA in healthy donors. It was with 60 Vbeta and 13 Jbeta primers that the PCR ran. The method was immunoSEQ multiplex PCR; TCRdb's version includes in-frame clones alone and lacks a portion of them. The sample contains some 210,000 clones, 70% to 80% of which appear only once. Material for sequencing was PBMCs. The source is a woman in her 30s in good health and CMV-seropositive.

CDR3 sequence: CAVPGLLTDTQYF. The CDR3 DNA sequence: TGTGCCGTCCCTGGACTGCTCACAGATACGCAGTATTTT. The gene calls are TRBV5-4 and TRBJ2-3; D possibly corresponds to TRBD2 (5 bases). V was pared by 10 bases and J by 2 bases, with 14 bases between. The CDR3 has 13 residues. From germline, CDR1 is SGHNT and CDR2 YYREEE (reference sequence). Supplemented by reference TRBV5-4 and TRBJ2-3, the full variable domain reads ETGVTQSPTHLIKTRGQQVTLRCSSQSGHNTVSWYQQALGQGPQFIFQYYREEENGRGNFPPRFSGLQFPNYSSELNVNALELDDSALYLCAVPGLLTDTQYFGPGTRLTVL.

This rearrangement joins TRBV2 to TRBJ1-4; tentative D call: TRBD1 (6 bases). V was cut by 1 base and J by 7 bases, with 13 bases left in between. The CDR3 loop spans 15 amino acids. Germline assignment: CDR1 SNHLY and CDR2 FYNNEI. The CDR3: CASSEGQGLGEKLFF. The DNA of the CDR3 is TGTGCCAGCAGTGAAGGGCAGGGGCTGGGTGAAAAACTGTTTTTT.

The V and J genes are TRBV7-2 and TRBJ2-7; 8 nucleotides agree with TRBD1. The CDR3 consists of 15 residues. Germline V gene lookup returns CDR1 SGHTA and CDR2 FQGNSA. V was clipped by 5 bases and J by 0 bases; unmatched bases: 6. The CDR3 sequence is CASSASRGPSYEQYF. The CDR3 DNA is TGTGCCAGCAGCGCCAGCAGGGGGCCCTCCTACGAGCAGTACTTC.

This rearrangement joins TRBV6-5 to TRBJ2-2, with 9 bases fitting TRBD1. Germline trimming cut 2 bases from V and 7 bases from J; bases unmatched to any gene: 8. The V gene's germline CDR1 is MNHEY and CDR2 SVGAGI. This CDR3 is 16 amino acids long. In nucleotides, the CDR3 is TGTGCCAGCAGTTACGGACGGACAGGGGAGAGCGGGGAGCTGTTTTTT. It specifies CASSYGRTGESGELFF.

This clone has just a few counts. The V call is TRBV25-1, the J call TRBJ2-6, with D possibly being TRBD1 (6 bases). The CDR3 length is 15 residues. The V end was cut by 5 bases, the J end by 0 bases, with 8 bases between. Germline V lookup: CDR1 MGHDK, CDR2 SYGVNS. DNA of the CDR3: TGTGCCAGCAGTAAACAGGGCTCTGGGGCCAACGTCCTGACTTTC. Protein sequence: CASSKQGSGANVLTF. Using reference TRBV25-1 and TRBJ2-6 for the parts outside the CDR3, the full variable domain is EADIYQTPRYLVIGTGKKITLECSQTMGHDKMYWYQQDPGMELHLIHYSYGVNSTEKGDLSSESTVSRIRTEHFPLTLESARPSHTSQYLCASSKQGSGANVLTFGAGSRLTVL.

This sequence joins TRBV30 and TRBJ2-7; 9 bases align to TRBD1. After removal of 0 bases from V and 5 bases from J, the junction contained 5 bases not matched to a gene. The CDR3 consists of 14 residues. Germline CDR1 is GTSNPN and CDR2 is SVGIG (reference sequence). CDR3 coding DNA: TGTGCCTGGAGTGTAGGACAGGGGAGGAACGAGCAGTACTTC. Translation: CAWSVGQGRNEQYF.

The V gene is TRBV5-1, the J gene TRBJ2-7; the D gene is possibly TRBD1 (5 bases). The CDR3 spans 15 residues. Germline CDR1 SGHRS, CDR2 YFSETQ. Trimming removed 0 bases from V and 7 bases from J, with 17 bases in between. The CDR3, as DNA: TGCGCCAGCAGCTTGGACCAGGGTAGCTTTCGGGAGCAGTACTTC. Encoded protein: CASSLDQGSFREQYF. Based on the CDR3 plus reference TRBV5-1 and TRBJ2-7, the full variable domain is KAGVTQTPRYLIKTRGQQVTLSCSPISGHRSVSWYQQTPGQGLQFLFEYFSETQRNKGNFPGRFSGRQFSNSRSEMNVSTLELGDSALYLCASSLDQGSFREQYFGPGTRLTVT.

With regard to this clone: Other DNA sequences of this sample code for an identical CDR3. The CDR3 DNA reads TGTGCCAGCAGTTACTCCGGGAGCCAAGAGACCCAGTACTTC. Translating it yields CASSYSGSQETQYF. The V and J genes are TRBV6-6 and TRBJ2-5; the D gene is possibly TRBD2 (6 bases). Germline loops: CDR1 MNHNY, CDR2 SVGAGI (reference sequence). V lost 0 bases and J lost 1, with 6 bases in between. This CDR3 has 14 residues.

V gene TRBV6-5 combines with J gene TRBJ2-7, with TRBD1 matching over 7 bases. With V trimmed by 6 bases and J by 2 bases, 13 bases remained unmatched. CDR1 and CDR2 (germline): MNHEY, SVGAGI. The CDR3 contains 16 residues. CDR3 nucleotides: TGTGCCAGCAGCTACGAAGCCCTTACAGGGGCCTACGAGCAGTACTTC. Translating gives CASSYEALTGAYEQYF.